The 25 T cell receptor beta chains below all came from one sample that was sequenced in a study of blood T cell repertoires in COVID-19. Clones were read by immunoSEQ multiplex PCR, and TCRdb kept only the in-frame ones, dropping some. Of 100,000 or so clones listed, about 93% were seen once; the top ten hold roughly 4%. Sequenced sample: peripheral blood. The receptors derive from a woman aged 45-59 years in a cohort sampled during active COVID-19.

This clone was detected once. V gene TRBV6-5 combines with J gene TRBJ2-1, with 7 bases identical to TRBD2. CDR1 is MNHEY and CDR2 is SVGAGI in the germline V gene. After removal of 7 bases from V and 7 bases from J, the junction contained 1 base not matched to a gene. The CDR3 totals 11 residues. The CDR3 DNA reads TGTGCCAGCACCGGGAGGAATGAGCAGTTCTTC. Translation gives CASTGRNEQFF.

The genes are TRBV4-1 and TRBJ1-1; D is unclear. This CDR3 spans 17 amino acids. Germline CDR1 and CDR2: MGHRA and YSYEKL. V lost 4 bases, J lost 1 base, and 19 bases lay in between. The CDR3 spells CASSRVFLEGKNTEAFF. In DNA, the CDR3 is TGCGCCAGCAGCCGCGTCTTTCTAGAGGGAAAGAACACTGAAGCTTTCTTT.

CDR3 amino acids: CASTPRRGGTQYF. For the CDR3, the DNA is TGTGCCAGCACCCCTAGGCGGGGGGGGACCCAGTACTTC. The genes are TRBV12-3 or TRBV12-4 and TRBJ2-5; 9 nucleotides line up with TRBD2. The ends lost 7 bases at V and 7 bases at J; junction bases unmatched: 7. The CDR3 consists of 13 residues.

The CDR3 reads CASSRQGTNQPQHF. CDR3 coding DNA: TGTGCCAGCAGCAGACAGGGGACCAATCAGCCCCAGCATTTT. The chain is built from TRBV6-5 and TRBJ1-5; 8 positions match TRBD1. This CDR3 spans 14 amino acids. Germline V gene data show CDR1 as MNHEY and CDR2 as SVGAGI. V trimming: 6 bases; J trimming: 3 bases; junction bases outside the gene matches: 4.

The V and J genes are TRBV15 and TRBJ2-3; tentatively, D is TRBD2 (5 bases). V shed 0 bases and J shed 5 bases, with 15 bases lying between them. Germline CDR1 LNHNV, CDR2 YYDKDF (reference sequence). The CDR3 runs 16 residues. CDR3 region: CATSRDPGLALDTQYF. In nucleotides, the CDR3 is TGTGCCACCAGCAGAGATCCGGGGTTAGCCTTAGATACGCAGTATTTT.

Only one count was recorded for this clone. This chain uses TRBV6-5 with TRBJ1-3; TRBD1 might be the D (6 bases). There are 15 residues in the CDR3. The germline V gene encodes CDR1 MNHEY and CDR2 SVGAGI. Trimming pared 9 bases from V and 0 bases from J, leaving 15 bases between. The CDR3 DNA follows: TGTGCCAGTCAAAGGGGACATAACTCTGGAAACACCATATATTTT. Translated, it gives CASQRGHNSGNTIYF.

This clone was counted once. The chain has TRBV18 and TRBJ2-2, with a tentative D call TRBD1 (6 bases). Trimming took off 8 bases at V and 1 base at J, with 14 bases between the two ends. Germline V gene sequence: CDR1 KGHSH, CDR2 LQKENI. This CDR3 contains 15 residues. DNA for the CDR3: TGTGCCAGCACTTACAGGGCCGGGAACACCGGGGAGCTGTTTTTT. Amino acids: CASTYRAGNTGELFF.

This sequence joins TRBV7-9 and TRBJ2-1; the match to TRBD1 covers 8 bases. CDR1 SEHNR and CDR2 FQNEAQ come from the germline V gene (reference sequence). V was clipped by 5 bases and J by 3 bases; unmatched bases: 6. The CDR3 loop spans 15 amino acids. CDR3 bases: TGTGCCAGCAGCATTAACAGGGGGTACTACAATGAGCAGTTCTTC. This sequence encodes CASSINRGYYNEQFF.

This chain uses TRBV28 with TRBJ1-2; no reliable D call. This CDR3 is 14 amino acids long. V was pared by 7 bases and J by 2 bases, with 14 bases between. Germline-derived CDR1 and CDR2 are MDHEN and SYDVKM. This CDR3 reads CASTRGVGNYGYTF. For the CDR3, the DNA is TGTGCCAGCACCCGGGGTGTGGGGAACTATGGCTACACCTTC.

The rearrangement joins TRBV7-6 to TRBJ2-3; 7 positions agree with TRBD2. Per the germline V gene, CDR1 is SGHVS and CDR2 is FNYEAQ. Unmatched junction bases numbered 11, after V lost 6 bases and J lost 2 bases. This CDR3 has 16 residues. The CDR3 here is CASSQGGGGYTDTQYF. The CDR3 DNA sequence: TGTGCCAGCAGTCAAGGAGGCGGGGGATACACAGATACGCAGTATTTT.

This clone has a single count. This sequence joins TRBV10-3 and TRBJ2-3; TRBD2 matches at 7 bases. The germline CDR1 and CDR2 sequences are ENHRY and SYGVKD. The CDR3 is 14 residues long. The J segment lost 3 bases and the V segment lost 3 bases, leaving 3 bases of the junction unmatched. CDR3 protein: CAISDGGGTDTQYF. In DNA form, the CDR3 reads TGTGCCATCAGTGACGGCGGGGGAACAGATACGCAGTATTTT.

The gene calls are TRBV25-1 and TRBJ1-6; no reliable D call. The germline V and J ends were trimmed by 2 bases and 7 bases, with 12 bases remaining between them. This CDR3 spans 15 amino acids. The germline V gene encodes CDR1 MGHDK and CDR2 SYGVNS. In DNA form, the CDR3 reads TGTGCCAGCAGTGAAATGGCAGCGTGGAATTCACCCCTCCACTTT. Translating it yields CASSEMAAWNSPLHF. Complete variable domain (other parts from reference TRBV25-1 and TRBJ1-6): EADIYQTPRYLVIGTGKKITLECSQTMGHDKMYWYQQDPGMELHLIHYSYGVNSTEKGDLSSESTVSRIRTEHFPLTLESARPSHTSQYLCASSEMAAWNSPLHFGNGTRLTVT.

The V and J genes are TRBV7-3 and TRBJ2-2; D not certain. V was clipped by 5 bases and J by 3 bases, with 4 bases between them. CDR3 length: 12 amino acids. Germline V gives CDR1 SGHTA, CDR2 FQGTGA. CDR3 sequence: CASSPDTGELFF. CDR3 nucleotides: TGTGCCAGCAGCCCCGACACCGGGGAGCTGTTTTTT.

The chain has TRBV12-3 or TRBV12-4 and TRBJ1-2; no firm D call. The CDR3 runs 13 residues. Between the trimmed V and J ends, which lost 4 bases and 7 bases, there was a span of 13 bases. This CDR3 is CASSSTRSGGYTF. The CDR3 nucleotides read TGTGCCAGCAGTTCTACCCGTAGTGGTGGCTACACCTTC.

This chain joins TRBV12-2 and TRBJ2-3; TRBD2, the table's D call, was not compared with the DNA. TRBV12-2 has pseudogene status. This CDR3 contains 16 residues. CDR3 loop: CASRLKNGGAPDTQYF. Here the CDR3 DNA reads TGTGCAAGTCGCCTAAAGAACGGGGGGGCCCCAGATACGCAGTATTTT.

V and J are TRBV19 and TRBJ1-1, with D hard to call. The CDR3 length is 14 residues. The V gene's germline CDR1 is LNHDA and CDR2 SQIVND (reference sequence). Trimming took off 3 bases at V and 1 base at J, with 9 bases between the two ends. CDR3 sequence (DNA): TGTGCCAGTAGTATTTCAGGTCGGAACACTGAAGCTTTCTTT. Translating it yields CASSISGRNTEAFF.

This clone was recorded once. The chain links TRBV6-5 to TRBJ2-3, with TRBD2 as a possible D gene (7 bases). CDR3 size: 14 residues. Between the trimmed V and J ends, which lost 5 bases and 5 bases, there was a span of 14 bases. CDR1 MNHEY and CDR2 SVGAGI come from the germline V gene. CDR3 residues: CASSLQGRGDTQYF. The CDR3 DNA reads TGTGCCAGCAGTCTCCAGGGGAGGGGAGATACGCAGTATTTT.

This rearrangement joins TRBV7-9 to TRBJ2-5; 8 positions match TRBD1. Germline CDR1 SEHNR, CDR2 FQNEAQ (reference sequence). V was clipped by 10 bases and J by 4 bases; unmatched bases: 17. The CDR3 sequence is 16 residues long. This CDR3 is CATRGPRDRLGETQYF. The DNA of the CDR3 is TGTGCCACCAGAGGGCCCAGGGACAGGCTCGGAGAGACCCAGTACTTC.

V and J are TRBV3-1 (or the pseudogene TRBV3-2) and TRBJ2-2; possibly TRBD2 for D (5 bases). Germline lookup yields CDR1 LGHDT and CDR2 YNNKEL (reference sequence). V shed 4 bases and J shed 1 base, with 13 bases lying between them. The CDR3 length is 16 residues. CDR3 in DNA: TGTGCCAGCAGCCCAGGACTCCTCCTGAACACCGGGGAGCTGTTTTTT. Residues: CASSPGLLLNTGELFF.

This sequence joins TRBV9 and TRBJ2-1; TRBD2 matches at 14 bases. The CDR3 loop spans 20 amino acids. J was trimmed by 2 bases and V by 3 bases; bases with no gene match: 13. The germline V gene encodes CDR1 SGDLS and CDR2 YYNGEE. The CDR3 spells CASSALRPGLAGVPYNEQFF. The CDR3 DNA reads as TGTGCCAGCAGCGCCCTTAGACCGGGACTAGCGGGAGTCCCCTACAATGAGCAGTTCTTC.

This chain joins TRBV7-8 and TRBJ2-5; D is possibly TRBD2 (6 bases). Germline CDR1 reads SGHVS; CDR2 reads FQNEAQ. Trimming cost V 1 base and J 1 base, with 16 bases left between them. This CDR3 comprises 17 residues. The chain's CDR3 is CASSLGPKAGIQETQYF. CDR3 DNA: TGTGCCAGCAGCTTAGGTCCCAAGGCGGGGATCCAAGAGACCCAGTACTTC.

This chain connects TRBV5-4 to TRBJ1-1; tentative D call: TRBD1 (6 bases). CDR3 length: 14 residues. V was pared by 3 bases and J by 7 bases, with 16 bases between. Germline V lookup: CDR1 SGHNT, CDR2 YYREEE (reference sequence). CDR3 region: CASSYLDRTLEAFF. The CDR3 region has the DNA TGTGCCAGCAGCTACTTGGACAGAACACTTGAAGCTTTCTTT.

The V call is TRBV10-3, the J call TRBJ2-7, with unresolved D. V was pared by 3 bases and J by 7 bases, with 7 bases between. Germline-derived CDR1 and CDR2 are ENHRY and SYGVKD. The CDR3 totals 11 residues. The CDR3 DNA reads as TGTGCCATCAGTGATAGCTTAGAGCAGTACTTC. It codes for CAISDSLEQYF.

This chain uses TRBV2 with TRBJ2-5; 9 positions agree with TRBD1. Germline CDR1 reads SNHLY; CDR2 reads FYNNEI. The CDR3 runs 15 residues. V lost 6 bases, J lost 6 bases, and 11 bases stayed unmatched. CDR3: CASSVGQGLGQTQYF. DNA for the CDR3: TGTGCCAGCAGCGTGGGACAGGGACTTGGCCAGACCCAGTACTTC.

This clone was seen a few times. J is TRBJ1-4 and V is TRBV6-5; D is uncertain. Per germline, CDR1 MNHEY and CDR2 SVGAGI. The V gene lost 5 bases and the J gene lost 8 bases, with 9 bases spanning the gap. The CDR3 spans 12 residues. This chain's CDR3 is CASSPYGEKLFF. The CDR3 DNA follows: TGTGCCAGCAGTCCTTACGGGGAAAAACTGTTTTTT.